Below are 30 T cell receptor beta chains sequenced from a single sample in a study of blood T cells in healthy people across ages. The authors ran a second PCR of roughly 6 to 12 cycles using a sample-barcoded 5' primer and a J-beta primer mix. Each CDR3 protein gets one entry after TCRdb re-called the 5' RACE reads with MiXCR. Seen here are approximately 1.5 million distinct CDR3 sequences, about 45% observed once, and the top ten hold approximately 4.1%. Material for sequencing was blood. The source of these receptors is a woman aged 18-30 years in good health.

The chain links TRBV21-1 to TRBJ1-5; TRBD1 is the table's D call and was not checked against the DNA. TRBV21-1 is noted as a pseudogene. The CDR3 totals 16 residues. CDR3 region: CASSKPEQGGNQPQHF. CDR3 nucleotide sequence: TGTGCCAGCAGCAAGCCCGAACAGGGCGGTAATCAGCCCCAGCATTTT.

The CDR3 DNA reads as TGTGCCAGCAGTTACCCGAGTCATGAGCAGTTCTTC. Translating it yields CASSYPSHEQFF. The rearrangement joins TRBV6-2 or TRBV6-3 to TRBJ2-1, with D uncertain. With 2 bases removed from V and 8 bases from J, the gap between germline ends came to 7 bases. From germline, CDR1 is MNHEY and CDR2 SVGEGT. The CDR3 is made up of 12 amino acids.

This clonotype was seen many times. This chain links TRBV6-2 or TRBV6-3 with TRBJ1-6; TRBD1 matches at 7 bases. The V gene's germline CDR1 is MNHEY and CDR2 SVGEGT. The CDR3 length is 16 residues. With V trimmed by 4 bases and J by 10 bases, 13 bases remained unmatched. The chain's CDR3 is CASSSQRQGGVSPLHF. The CDR3 DNA reads TGTGCCAGCAGTTCGCAAAGACAGGGTGGTGTGTCACCCCTCCACTTT.

This rearrangement joins TRBV29-1 to TRBJ2-7; 10 nucleotides match TRBD2. V was clipped by 4 bases and J by 6 bases; unmatched bases: 6. Looked up from germline, CDR1 is SQVTM and CDR2 is ANQGSEA. CDR3 size: 13 residues. CDR3 region: CSVAQRGGPEQYF. The CDR3 bases are TGCAGCGTTGCCCAGCGGGGGGGCCCCGAGCAGTACTTC.

In this sample, this clonotype turned up a few times. V gene TRBV12-5 combines with J gene TRBJ1-1; D unresolved. CDR3 length: 12 amino acids. V lost 2 bases to trimming and J lost 7 bases, with 8 bases between them. Germline CDR1 and CDR2: LGHNT and FRNRAP. In DNA form, the CDR3 reads TGTGCTAGTGGTTTGCTGGATTGTGAAGCTTTCTTT. It translates to CASGLLDCEAFF.

The chain recombines TRBV3-1 with TRBJ2-7; tentatively, D is TRBD2 (5 bases). The DNA end is a closer match to TRBJ2-5, so the J assignment may be wrong. Germline values: CDR1 LGHDT, CDR2 YNNKEL (reference sequence). The CDR3 covers 15 residues. CDR3 residues: CASSQDKAGIETQYF. The CDR3 coding sequence is TGTGCCAGCAGCCAAGATAAGGCCGGGATTGAGACCCAGTACTTC.

The chain combines TRBV9 with TRBJ1-1; D gene ambiguous. V shed 2 bases and J shed 1 base, with 9 bases lying between them. Germline V gene sequence: CDR1 SGDLS, CDR2 YYNGEE. The CDR3 is 14 amino acids. CDR3 sequence reads: CASSVNSWNTEAFF. CDR3 coding DNA: TGTGCCAGCAGCGTGAACAGTTGGAACACTGAAGCTTTCTTT.

The gene calls are TRBV12-3 or TRBV12-4 and TRBJ1-3, with 8 positions matching TRBD1. V dropped 5 bases and J dropped 0; count of bases not matched to a gene: 9. The CDR3 runs 17 residues. The CDR3 loop is CASSQTGAPHSGNTIYF. DNA for the CDR3: TGTGCCAGCAGTCAGACAGGGGCACCACACTCTGGAAACACCATATATTTT.

The rearrangement uses TRBV6-5 and TRBJ1-4; D not resolved. Per the germline V gene, CDR1 is MNHEY and CDR2 is SVGAGI. The CDR3 extends over 15 amino acids. V lost 0 bases, J lost 6 bases, and 11 bases lay in between. This CDR3 reads CASSYSGHGDEKLFF. CDR3 coding DNA: TGTGCCAGCAGTTACTCCGGGCACGGGGATGAAAAACTGTTTTTT.

This clonotype was picked up a small number of times. This chain connects TRBV5-1 to TRBJ2-5; D not certain. From germline, CDR1 is SGHRS and CDR2 YFSETQ. V gave up 4 bases and J gave up 6 bases, with 19 bases separating them. This CDR3 comprises 15 residues. The CDR3 nucleotides are TGCGCCAGCAGCCGGTTCGTCGAGATGGGCAAGACCCAGTACTTC. Encoded protein: CASSRFVEMGKTQYF.

The chain uses TRBV6-5 and TRBJ2-3; 8 nucleotides agree with TRBD2. The CDR3 loop spans 16 amino acids. Trimming cost V 5 bases and J 2 bases; bases outside gene matches: 9. Germline-derived CDR1 and CDR2 are MNHEY and SVGAGI. The CDR3 nucleotides are TGTGCCAGCAGTCCCCTCAGCGGGAGAGTCACAGATACGCAGTATTTT. It translates to CASSPLSGRVTDTQYF.

DNA of the CDR3: TGTGCCAGCAGCTTAGTGGGGACCCAAGGGCCAGATACGCAGTATTTT. Translation gives CASSLVGTQGPDTQYF. This rearrangement joins TRBV7-2 to TRBJ2-3, with D perhaps matching TRBD1 or TRBD2 (5 bases each). Germline lookup yields CDR1 SGHTA and CDR2 FQGNSA. The CDR3 is made up of 16 amino acids. V shed 1 base and J shed 4 bases, with 15 bases lying between them.

This clonotype was recorded a few times. This chain uses TRBV5-1 with TRBJ1-4; no definite D call. The CDR3 covers 13 residues. V gave up 1 base and J gave up 2 bases, with 3 bases separating them. Germline V gene lookup returns CDR1 SGHRS and CDR2 YFSETQ. The CDR3 nucleotides are TGCGCCAGCAGCTTGAGCACTAATGAAAAACTGTTTTTT. Amino acid sequence: CASSLSTNEKLFF.

V gene TRBV7-2 combines with J gene TRBJ2-3; 13 bases line up with TRBD2. Trimming at V came to 4 bases and at J to 8 bases, leaving 9 bases not matched to a gene. The CDR3 spans 16 residues. The germline gives CDR1 SGHTA, CDR2 FQGNSA. The CDR3 region has the DNA TGTGCCAGCAGCTCGAGGACTAGCGGGAGTAGGAGTACGCAGTATTTT. Translation: CASSSRTSGSRSTQYF. The full variable domain, in which reference TRBV7-2 and TRBJ2-3 provide the parts outside the CDR3, is GAGVSQSPSNKVTEKGKDVELRCDPISGHTALYWYRQSLGQGLEFLIYFQGNSAPDKSGLPSDRFSAERTGGSVSTLTIQRTQQEDSAVYLCASSSRTSGSRSTQYFGPGTRLTVL.

This clonotype came up many times. The gene calls are TRBV29-1 and TRBJ2-1; TRBD2 matches 9 bases. With 6 bases clipped from V and 5 bases from J, the junction kept 11 bases outside the gene matches. There are 15 residues in the CDR3. Germline values: CDR1 SQVTM, CDR2 ANQGSEA. The CDR3 spells CSVTRGGGRHNEQFF. The CDR3 nucleotides read TGCAGCGTCACCCGCGGGGGGGGTCGTCACAATGAGCAGTTCTTC.

This chain connects TRBV6-2 or TRBV6-3 to TRBJ2-5; 7 bases are shared with TRBD1. In germline, CDR1 is MNHEY, CDR2 SVGEGT. This CDR3 is 15 amino acids long. Trimming took 6 bases from V and 11 from J; bases not matched to a gene: 18. CDR3 DNA sequence: TGTGCCAGCAGCCGAAACAGGGGTCGGGTAAATGAGCAGTACTTC. Translating gives CASSRNRGRVNEQYF.

This rearrangement joins TRBV11-2 to TRBJ2-7; a weak D match, TRBD2 (5 bases). V lost 0 bases and J lost 1, with 10 bases in between. The germline CDR1 and CDR2 sequences are SGHAT and FQNNGV. This CDR3 is 15 amino acids long. The CDR3 loop is CASSLDWTGSYEQYF. As DNA, the CDR3 is TGTGCCAGCAGCTTAGATTGGACGGGATCCTACGAGCAGTACTTC.

The chain links TRBV28 to TRBJ2-5; TRBD2 aligns across 9 bases. The length of the CDR3 is 16 residues. The ends lost 2 bases at V and 11 bases at J; junction bases unmatched: 15. CDR1 and CDR2 (germline): MDHEN, SYDVKM. The CDR3 nucleotides read TGTGCCAGCAGTTTAAGCCCCGCGGGAGGGACCAATGAGCAGTACTTC. Translation gives CASSLSPAGGTNEQYF. Looking up the rest from reference TRBV28 and TRBJ2-5 gives the full variable domain: DVKVTQSSRYLVKRTGEKVFLECVQDMDHENMFWYRQDPGLGLRLIYFSYDVKMKEKGDIPEGYSVSREKKERFSLILESASTNQTSMYLCASSLSPAGGTNEQYFGPGTRLLVL.

The genes are TRBV5-1 and TRBJ2-3; D may be TRBD1 or TRBD2 (5 bases each). The CDR3 has 14 residues. Germline V gene data show CDR1 as SGHRS and CDR2 as YFSETQ. V dropped 0 bases and J dropped 7 bases, with 12 bases sitting between them. DNA of the CDR3: TGCGCCAGCAGCTTGGGAATGGGGGAGAATACGCAGTATTTT. Protein: CASSLGMGENTQYF. Together with reference TRBV5-1 and TRBJ2-3, the CDR3 gives the full variable domain: KAGVTQTPRYLIKTRGQQVTLSCSPISGHRSVSWYQQTPGQGLQFLFEYFSETQRNKGNFPGRFSGRQFSNSRSEMNVSTLELGDSALYLCASSLGMGENTQYFGPGTRLTVL.

This clonotype was observed many times. This chain links TRBV20-1 with TRBJ2-3, with 10 bases matching TRBD2. This CDR3 contains 17 residues. Looked up from germline, CDR1 is DFQATT and CDR2 is SNEGSKA (reference sequence). Trimming at V came to 2 bases and at J to 4 bases, leaving 12 bases not matched to a gene. The CDR3 region has the DNA TGCAGTGCTAGATCACTAGCGGGGAGGTCGGCTCCAGATACGCAGTATTTT. Its protein product is CSARSLAGRSAPDTQYF.

The chain links TRBV9 to TRBJ2-7, with D tentatively TRBD2 (5 bases). The V end lost 3 bases, the J end lost 9 bases, and 10 bases lay between the germline ends. Germline CDR1 is SGDLS and CDR2 is YYNGEE. This CDR3 has 11 residues. CDR3 loop: CASSGGCAQYF. The CDR3 bases are TGTGCCAGCAGCGGAGGGTGCGCGCAGTACTTC.

This chain links TRBV20-1 with TRBJ2-2, with D possibly called TRBD1 or TRBD2 (6 bases each). The CDR3 loop spans 14 amino acids. The V gene lost 5 bases and the J gene lost 6 bases, with 16 bases spanning the gap. Germline-derived CDR1 and CDR2 are DFQATT and SNEGSKA (reference sequence). CDR3 residues: CSARLGGRAGELFF. For the CDR3, the DNA is TGCAGTGCTCGCCTGGGGGGCCGAGCCGGGGAGCTGTTTTTT.

This clonotype was observed a few times. The chain links TRBV24-1 to TRBJ1-4; D may be TRBD1 (6 bases). CDR1 is KGHDR and CDR2 is SFDVKD in the germline V gene. The CDR3 sequence is 19 residues long. V was cut by 7 bases and J by 0 bases, with 23 bases left in between. The CDR3 loop is CATRQGPADPNATNEKLFF. The CDR3 region has the DNA TGTGCCACCAGACAGGGTCCCGCCGACCCAAATGCAACTAATGAAAAACTGTTTTTT.

Turning to this clonotype: Relative to the germline gene, one junction end is altered; a read error may explain this. The chain employs TRBV20-1 and TRBJ1-5, with 11 bases matching TRBD1. The germline gives CDR1 DFQATT, CDR2 SNEGSKA (reference sequence). This CDR3 is 15 amino acids long. DNA of the CDR3: TGCAGTGCCCTCCGGGACAGGGGGTACAATCAGCCCCGGCATTTT. It specifies CSALRDRGYNQPRHF.

The chain is built from TRBV20-1 and TRBJ1-1; 8 bases align to TRBD1. The CDR3 sequence is 15 residues long. The J segment lost 5 bases and the V segment lost 0 bases, leaving 8 bases of the junction unmatched. The germline V gene has CDR1 DFQATT and CDR2 SNEGSKA (reference sequence). CDR3 loop: CSARDLDRASTEAFF. CDR3 nucleotide sequence: TGCAGTGCTAGAGATCTGGACAGGGCGTCTACTGAAGCTTTCTTT.

In this sample, this clonotype turned up a few times. The V and J genes are TRBV24-1 and TRBJ2-1; 13 positions match TRBD2. Germline CDR1 and CDR2: KGHDR and SFDVKD. The CDR3 spans 15 residues. With V trimmed by 3 bases and J by 9 bases, 4 bases remained unmatched. The CDR3 loop reads CATSDRLAGGSEQFF. CDR3 DNA: TGTGCCACCAGTGATCGACTAGCGGGAGGAAGTGAGCAGTTCTTC.

CDR3 nucleotide sequence: TGTGCCAGCAGCTTAACAGCGGGAGTAATTGAGCAGTTCTTC. This encodes CASSLTAGVIEQFF. V gene TRBV7-2 combines with J gene TRBJ2-1; 8 nucleotides agree with TRBD2. V trimming: 2 bases; J trimming: 9 bases; junction bases outside the gene matches: 6. This CDR3 region has 14 residues. CDR1 is SGHTA, CDR2 FQGNSA, per germline.

This clonotype was found once. The rearrangement joins TRBV10-3 to TRBJ2-3, with D perhaps TRBD1 (6 bases). The CDR3 is made up of 14 amino acids. From germline, CDR1 is ENHRY and CDR2 SYGVKD. V shed 11 bases and J shed 2 bases, with 17 bases lying between them. The CDR3 loop is CAAQEQGSTDTQYF. The DNA for the CDR3 is TGTGCCGCCCAGGAACAGGGATCCACAGATACGCAGTATTTT.

A remark on this clonotype: This may be a read error: a much more frequent sequence differs by one nucleotide. The V and J genes are TRBV6-5 and TRBJ2-5; no clear D gene. Trimming removed 0 bases at V and 11 bases at J, with 13 bases between. CDR1 is MNHEY, CDR2 SVGAGI, per germline. The CDR3 is made up of 13 amino acids. CDR3 sequence: CASSYSISNEQYF. In DNA, the CDR3 is TGTGCCAGCAGTTACTCGATAAGTAATGAGCAGTACTTC.

Only one count was recorded for this clonotype. The gene calls are TRBV10-3 and TRBJ2-1, with a tentative D call TRBD2 (6 bases). This CDR3 is 14 amino acids long. V was trimmed by 6 bases and J by 4 bases, leaving 13 bases between them. Germline V gives CDR1 ENHRY, CDR2 SYGVKD. CDR3 in DNA: TGTGCCATCAGGGGGACTGGCGAGTACAATGAGCAGTTCTTC. Amino acids: CAIRGTGEYNEQFF.